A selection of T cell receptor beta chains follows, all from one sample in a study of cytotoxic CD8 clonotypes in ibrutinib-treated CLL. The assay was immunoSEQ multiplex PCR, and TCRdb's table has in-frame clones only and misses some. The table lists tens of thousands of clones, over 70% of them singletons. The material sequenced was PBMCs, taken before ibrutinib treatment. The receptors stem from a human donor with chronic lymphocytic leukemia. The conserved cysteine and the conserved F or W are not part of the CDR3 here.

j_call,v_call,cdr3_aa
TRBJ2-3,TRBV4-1,ASSQVGTSPDTQY
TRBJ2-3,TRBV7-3,ASSLIYGDTQY
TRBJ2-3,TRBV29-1,SVTPLAGLADTQY
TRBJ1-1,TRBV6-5,ASSYSPGGDTEAF
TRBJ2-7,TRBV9,ASSAAAGVPYEQY
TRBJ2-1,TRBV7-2,ASSLDWMASGSNEQF
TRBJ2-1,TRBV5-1,ASSLGTGGTYNEQF
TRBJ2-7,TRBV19,ASSIRDEQY
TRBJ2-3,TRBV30,AWSVLGSTDTQY
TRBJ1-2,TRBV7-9,ASVRWTEAYGYT
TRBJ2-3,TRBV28,ASSFRQLTDTQY
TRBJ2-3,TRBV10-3,AISELGLAGGPRTDTQY
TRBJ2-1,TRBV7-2,ASSPLIAEQF
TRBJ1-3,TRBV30,AWRTGPNTIY
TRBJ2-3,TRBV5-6,ASSLEEGNTDTQY
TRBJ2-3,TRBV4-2,ASSLRGAGGPSDTQY